This T cell receptor (beta chain) was documented in a study of T cells in Graves' hyperthyroidism and ophthalmopathy. This clonotype was found many times. Its target is not known. Template material for amplifying TCR beta CDR3 regions consisted of RNA transcripts. The study used the HTBI primer set for a first-round RT-PCR of the TCR CDR3. TCRdb ran MiXCR on the multiplex PCR reads and lists one entry per CDR3 protein. The sample lists fewer than 600,000 distinct CDR3 sequences; 13% to 15% were seen once. Criteria for exclusion of patients were uncontrolled infection, other autoimmune disease, pregnancy or lactation. Extraction of PBMCs used roughly 9.3 ml of fresh peripheral blood. Study-wide results and limits: The model anticipated ophthalmopathy a median about 7.1 months pre-onset.

Losses at the gene ends were 7 bases for V and 2 bases for J; bases not matched to a gene: 7. Germline-derived CDR1 and CDR2 are MNHNS and SASEGT. CDR3 length: 14 amino acids. Sequences were obtained from blood. The clonotype originates from a woman aged 18-29 years with Graves' hyperthyroidism. This sequence joins TRBV6-1 and TRBJ2-7; 8 bases agree with TRBD1. DNA of the CDR3: TGTGCCAGCACGAACACACAGGGGGCCTACGAGCAGTACGTC. Amino acid sequence: CASTNTQGAYEQYV.